What follows are 17 T cell receptor beta chains derived from one specimen sequenced in a study of T cells in localized non-small cell lung cancer. Sequenced by immunoSEQ multiplex PCR; TCRdb stores in-frame clones only, minus some. The sample yields 25,000 or so clones, roughly 86% seen once. The specimen was peripheral blood, collected before any cancer treatment. Receptor source: a male donor older than 55 with stage I lung adenocarcinoma.

The V gene is TRBV2, the J gene TRBJ2-1, with TRBD2 matching over 11 bases. After removal of 5 bases from V and 3 bases from J, the junction contained 6 bases not matched to a gene. The CDR3 runs to 16 residues. The germline V gene encodes CDR1 SNHLY and CDR2 FYNNEI. The DNA of the CDR3 is TGTGCCAGCAGTAGTAGCGGGGGGGCTGGCTACAATGAGCAGTTCTTC. Protein product: CASSSSGGAGYNEQFF.

The rearrangement uses TRBV4-2 and TRBJ1-1, with D possibly being TRBD1 (6 bases). V was clipped by 1 base and J by 7 bases, with 16 bases between them. The CDR3 has 15 amino acids. The germline V gene encodes CDR1 LGHNA and CDR2 YNFKEQ. This CDR3 is CASSQAGGGKDEAFF. In DNA form, the CDR3 reads TGTGCCAGCAGCCAAGCGGGAGGGGGGAAGGATGAAGCTTTCTTT.

The CDR3 here is CASSLSGLNSPLHF. The DNA for the CDR3 is TGCGCCAGCAGCTTGTCAGGGCTTAATTCACCCCTCCACTTT. This chain connects TRBV5-1 to TRBJ1-6; perhaps TRBD1 as D (5 bases). Trimming took 1 base from V and 6 from J, leaving 8 bases between them. Per germline, CDR1 SGHRS and CDR2 YFSETQ. The CDR3 is 14 residues long. The whole variable domain, filled in from reference TRBV5-1 and TRBJ1-6, reads KAGVTQTPRYLIKTRGQQVTLSCSPISGHRSVSWYQQTPGQGLQFLFEYFSETQRNKGNFPGRFSGRQFSNSRSEMNVSTLELGDSALYLCASSLSGLNSPLHFGNGTRLTVT.

The chain couples TRBV28 to TRBJ1-4, with TRBD1 identical over 8 bases. The germline CDR1 and CDR2 sequences are MDHEN and SYDVKM. This CDR3 contains 15 residues. The J segment lost 8 bases and the V segment lost 3 bases, leaving 8 bases of the junction unmatched. The CDR3 bases are TGTGCCAGCAGTTTGTCTGGACAGGGCGAAGAAAAACTGTTTTTT. Amino acids: CASSLSGQGEEKLFF. Full variable domain (remainder filled in from reference TRBV28 and TRBJ1-4): DVKVTQSSRYLVKRTGEKVFLECVQDMDHENMFWYRQDPGLGLRLIYFSYDVKMKEKGDIPEGYSVSREKKERFSLILESASTNQTSMYLCASSLSGQGEEKLFFGSGTQLSVL.

This clone was detected once. This chain links TRBV28 with TRBJ2-1; D unclear. V lost 3 bases and J lost 0, with 6 bases in between. Germline CDR1 MDHEN, CDR2 SYDVKM. CDR3 length: 14 residues. CDR3 loop: CASSLPNSYNEQFF. The CDR3 coding sequence is TGTGCCAGCAGTTTGCCGAACTCCTACAATGAGCAGTTCTTC.

This rearrangement joins TRBV7-9 to TRBJ1-1; D is perhaps TRBD1 (5 bases). The length of the CDR3 is 13 residues. CDR1 is SEHNR, CDR2 FQNEAQ, per germline (reference sequence). V lost 7 bases and J lost 1, with 10 bases in between. Here the CDR3 DNA reads TGTGCCAGCACCCTAACAGGGAACACTGAAGCTTTCTTT. Protein sequence: CASTLTGNTEAFF.

CDR3 in DNA: TGTGCCAGCAGCGTAGCCGGACAGGGCGGCGGCTACACCTTC. Protein: CASSVAGQGGGYTF. The V and J genes are TRBV9 and TRBJ1-2, with 8 bases aligning to TRBD1. This CDR3 has 14 amino acids. In germline, CDR1 is SGDLS, CDR2 YYNGEE. The V segment lost 0 bases and the J segment 8 bases; nucleotides outside the gene matches: 6.

The V gene is TRBV5-1, the J gene TRBJ2-1, with D perhaps TRBD1 (5 bases). The CDR3 covers 13 residues. CDR1 is SGHRS, CDR2 YFSETQ, per germline. Trimming stripped 0 bases from V and 8 bases from J, with 9 bases between. This chain's CDR3 is CASSLGGIYEQFF. CDR3 nucleotide sequence: TGCGCCAGCAGCTTGGGGGGCATTTATGAGCAGTTCTTC.

In its sample, this clone was seen a few times. The CDR3 region is CASSESQGGGTEAFF. CDR3 bases: TGCGCCAGCAGTGAGTCGCAAGGGGGCGGCACTGAAGCTTTCTTT. V gene TRBV10-1 combines with J gene TRBJ1-1, with 7 bases fitting TRBD1. Germline V gene lookup returns CDR1 WNHNN and CDR2 SYGVQD (reference sequence). CDR3 length equals 15 residues. V gave up 0 bases and J gave up 4 bases; unmatched junction bases: 5.

In its sample, this clone was seen a few times. The chain has TRBV7-8 and TRBJ1-4; no reliable D call. V was shortened by 5 bases and J by 0 bases, with 10 bases between the two germline ends. The germline gives CDR1 SGHVS, CDR2 FQNEAQ. The CDR3 is 15 residues long. The CDR3 DNA sequence: TGTGCCAGCAGCCGACGTGGTGCAACTAATGAAAAACTGTTTTTT. Protein: CASSRRGATNEKLFF.

The chain couples TRBV2 to TRBJ1-1; 9 positions agree with TRBD1. The J segment lost 4 bases and the V segment lost 6 bases, leaving 6 bases of the junction unmatched. The CDR3 length is 14 residues. CDR1 is SNHLY and CDR2 is FYNNEI in the germline V gene. CDR3: CASSWDRDFTEAFF. The CDR3 DNA follows: TGTGCCAGCAGCTGGGACAGGGATTTCACTGAAGCTTTCTTT.

A note on this clone: Other DNA sequences in the sample encode the same CDR3. This rearrangement joins TRBV19 to TRBJ1-5; D remains ambiguous. Germline lookup yields CDR1 LNHDA and CDR2 SQIVND (reference sequence). Trimming took off 3 bases at V and 7 bases at J, with 13 bases between the two ends. This CDR3 spans 14 amino acids. The CDR3 DNA reads as TGTGCCAGTAGTATCTTAGGAGGCAGACAGCCCCAGCATTTT. Protein sequence: CASSILGGRQPQHF. The variable domain in full, completed from reference TRBV19 and TRBJ1-5, reads DGGITQSPKYLFRKEGQNVTLSCEQNLNHDAMYWYRQDPGQGLRLIYYSQIVNDFQKGDIAEGYSVSREKKESFPLTVTSAQKNPTAFYLCASSILGGRQPQHFGDGTRLSIL.

The chain carries TRBV7-3 and TRBJ1-6; unclear D gene. Germline V gene data show CDR1 as SGHTA and CDR2 as FQGTGA. This CDR3 is built from 13 residues. The germline V and J ends were trimmed by 9 bases and 7 bases, with 13 bases remaining between them. The CDR3 region is CASSLGSNSPLHF. The CDR3 bases are TGTGCCAGTTCACTGGGTAGCAATTCACCCCTCCACTTT.

This chain uses TRBV5-1 with TRBJ1-1; tentative D call: TRBD1 (6 bases). The CDR3 sequence is 17 residues long. Per germline, CDR1 SGHRS and CDR2 YFSETQ. V lost 3 bases, J lost 4 bases, and 22 bases lay in between. For the CDR3, the DNA is TGCGCCAGCAGCTCGGGACATACATCCCCCTATTCCACTGAAGCTTTCTTT. This codes for CASSSGHTSPYSTEAFF.

The rearrangement uses TRBV9 and TRBJ2-3; no reliable D call. This CDR3 region has 13 residues. V dropped 3 bases and J dropped 3 bases, with 8 bases sitting between them. The germline V gene has CDR1 SGDLS and CDR2 YYNGEE. The CDR3 DNA sequence: TGTGCCAGCAGCGCAGAACAAACAGATACGCAGTATTTT. Protein: CASSAEQTDTQYF.

This chain uses TRBV6-5 with TRBJ2-5, with D perhaps TRBD1 (5 bases). This CDR3 contains 14 residues. V gave up 2 bases and J gave up 0 bases, with 7 bases separating them. Germline CDR1 MNHEY, CDR2 SVGAGI. The CDR3 nucleotides read TGTGCCAGCAGTTACAGGGGCTACCAAGAGACCCAGTACTTC. Protein sequence: CASSYRGYQETQYF.

The chain couples TRBV5-1 to TRBJ2-1, with 13 bases lining up with TRBD2. The junction had 7 bases not matched to a gene; V was cut back by 4 bases and J by 6 bases. The CDR3 length is 16 residues. Germline CDR1 reads SGHRS; CDR2 reads YFSETQ. This CDR3 is CASSPSTSGGFNEQFF. For the CDR3, the DNA is TGCGCCAGCAGCCCCTCGACTAGCGGGGGGTTCAATGAGCAGTTCTTC.